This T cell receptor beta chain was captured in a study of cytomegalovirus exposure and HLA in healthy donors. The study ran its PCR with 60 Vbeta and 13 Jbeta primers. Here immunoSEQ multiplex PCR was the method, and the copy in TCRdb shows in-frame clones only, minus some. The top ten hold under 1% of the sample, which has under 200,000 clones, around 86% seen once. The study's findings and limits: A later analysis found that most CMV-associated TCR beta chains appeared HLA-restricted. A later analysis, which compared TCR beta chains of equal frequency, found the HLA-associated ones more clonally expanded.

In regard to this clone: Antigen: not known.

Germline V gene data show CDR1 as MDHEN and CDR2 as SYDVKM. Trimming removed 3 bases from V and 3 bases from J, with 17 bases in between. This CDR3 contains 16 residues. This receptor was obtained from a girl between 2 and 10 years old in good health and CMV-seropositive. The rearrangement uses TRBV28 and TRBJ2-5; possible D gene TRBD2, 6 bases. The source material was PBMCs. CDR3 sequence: CASSFIRESLKETQYF. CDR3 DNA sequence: TGTGCCAGCAGTTTCATCCGGGAGTCCTTAAAAGAGACCCAGTACTTC.